The clone carrying this T cell receptor (beta chain) showed up just a few times. No antigen is known for it. This record belongs to a study of human T cells and chemical hapten exposure. Study in general: Small pooled library volume differences chiefly drove per-sample TCR yield variation.

As the library was built, unique molecular identifiers were attached to individual cDNA molecules. Per the original methods: A typical sample had roughly 96,000 TCRs, with roughly 23,224 to 690,600 overall. A single record per CDR3 protein comes from TCRdb applying MiXCR to the RACE reads. TCRdb's processing, not the authors', yielded these V and J calls. The repertoire includes over 100,000 distinct CDR3 sequences, approximately 10% of them detected once, and about 2% sits in the top ten. As for time point: healthy volunteer bleed at 2 weeks. Unfractionated whole blood yielded the extracted total RNA. General observations from the study: DPC sensitization did not alter TCRs above 1 in 1000 frequency.

This sequence originates from a male donor in good health. Some clones in this sample may be carry-over from other donors' samples. What was sequenced was whole blood.

The CDR3 loop reads CSAGTGAEKLFF. CDR3 DNA: TGCAGTGCCGGGACAGGGGCTGAAAAACTGTTTTTT. The gene calls are TRBV20-1 and TRBJ1-4; 10 bases are a match to TRBD1. V trimming: 6 bases; J trimming: 7 bases; junction bases outside the gene matches: 2. The CDR3 is 12 residues long. Germline V CDR1 and CDR2: DFQATT, SNEGSKA (reference sequence).